The entry below describes one T cell receptor beta chain. This sample was taken from a study of T cells in Graves' hyperthyroidism and ophthalmopathy. There were TCR beta CDR3 regions amplified from RNA transcripts. HTBI primers were the set used in a first-round RT-PCR of the TCR CDR3. TCRdb fed the multiplex PCR reads into MiXCR, producing one record per CDR3 protein. The sample holds about 200,000 distinct CDR3 sequences, around 18% seen once. The hyperthyroidism was newly diagnosed and had lasted under 2 months; the patients were aged 18 to 65. Germline V CDR1 and CDR2: LNHDA, SQIVND (reference sequence). The CDR3 has 14 residues. Trimming cost V 3 bases and J 4 bases, with 12 bases left between them.

This TCR was recovered from a middle-aged man with Graves' hyperthyroidism. Sequenced input: blood. The chain links TRBV19 to TRBJ1-2; D not resolved. In DNA form, the CDR3 reads TGTGCCAGTAGTATCAGAGGGTTGGTCTATGGCTACACCTTC. Translated, it gives CASSIRGLVYGYTF.